The entry below describes one TCR beta chain. The antigen is unknown. The V end was cut by 2 bases, the J end by 2 bases, with 13 bases between. Per the germline V gene, CDR1 is SEHNR and CDR2 is FQNEAQ (reference sequence). This CDR3 contains 16 residues. The data stem from a study of T cells after yellow fever vaccination. One entry per CDR3 protein, called by TCRdb with MiXCR from the 5' RACE reads. The sample consists of about 99,000 distinct CDR3 sequences, under 6.5% of them appearing once. The study, taken as a whole, reports: Among all clonotypes, a small share was observed in both CD4 and CD8 compartments. Most clones from primary vaccination resurfaced after the booster (approximately 96% CD4, around 90% CD8).

The receptor was isolated from a man younger than 35 who received the YFV17D yellow fever vaccine. The J gene is TRBJ2-1, the V gene TRBV7-9; TRBD2 is a possible D gene (6 bases). This specimen was CD8+ T cells sorted from PBMCs, taken 10 days after the yellow fever booster vaccination. The CDR3 spells CASSLLAGSAYNEQFF. For the CDR3, the DNA is TGTGCCAGCAGCTTATTGGCGGGGTCCGCCTACAATGAGCAGTTCTTC. Using reference TRBV7-9 and TRBJ2-1 for the parts outside the CDR3, the full variable domain is DTGVSQNPRHKITKRGQNVTFRCDPISEHNRLYWYRQTLGQGPEFLTYFQNEAQLEKSRLLSDRFSAERPKGSFSTLEIQRTEQGDSAMYLCASSLLAGSAYNEQFFGPGTRLTVL.